This passage covers 27 T cell receptor beta chains from one sample sequenced in a study of blood T cells in healthy people across ages. PCR was performed a second time for about 7 to 12 cycles using a sample-barcoded 5' primer and a J-beta primer mix. TCRdb reanalysed the 5' RACE reads using MiXCR and keeps one entry per CDR3 protein. This sample has around 1,500,000 distinct CDR3 sequences, with about 30% found just once. Sequenced input: blood. The receptors shown here come from a woman in her 30s in good health.

The chain uses TRBV28 and TRBJ1-5; D is possibly TRBD1 (5 bases). With 5 bases removed from V and 7 bases from J, the gap between germline ends came to 21 bases. This CDR3 contains 16 residues. Per germline, CDR1 MDHEN and CDR2 SYDVKM. The CDR3 sequence is CASSRNGNRQRQPQHF. CDR3 coding DNA: TGTGCCAGCAGTCGAAACGGGAACAGGCAACGACAGCCCCAGCATTTT.

The CDR3 nucleotides are TGTGCCACCAACTTGGGTGAAGCTTTCTTT. Its protein product is CATNLGEAFF. The V and J genes are TRBV6-1 and TRBJ1-1; D gene unclear. V was clipped by 10 bases and J by 7 bases, with 10 bases between them. The CDR3 is 10 residues long. From germline, CDR1 is MNHNS and CDR2 SASEGT.

This clonotype was detected only a few times. The V and J genes are TRBV9 and TRBJ2-7; D is perhaps TRBD1 (6 bases). The length of the CDR3 is 15 residues. V was shortened by 0 bases and J by 0 bases, with 10 bases between the two germline ends. CDR1 is SGDLS, CDR2 YYNGEE, per germline. CDR3 protein: CASSVEGDGSYEQYF. The CDR3 nucleotides read TGTGCCAGCAGCGTAGAGGGGGACGGCTCCTACGAGCAGTACTTC.

J is TRBJ2-3 and V is TRBV12-5; D possibly corresponds to TRBD2 (7 bases). Trimming removed 1 base from V and 2 bases from J, with 16 bases in between. Per the germline V gene, CDR1 is LGHNT and CDR2 is FRNRAP. This CDR3 contains 17 residues. Here the CDR3 reads CASGLAPGGIITDTQYF. In DNA, the CDR3 is TGTGCTAGTGGTTTGGCCCCGGGGGGCATCATCACAGATACGCAGTATTTT.

This clonotype was picked up many times. The rearrangement uses TRBV29-1 and TRBJ2-5, with 12 bases that match TRBD2. The CDR3 loop spans 17 amino acids. After removal of 2 bases from V and 1 base from J, the junction contained 8 bases not matched to a gene. The germline gives CDR1 SQVTM, CDR2 ANQGSEA. The CDR3 region is CSVESRLAGVGQETQYF. The CDR3 DNA is TGCAGCGTTGAATCTCGACTAGCGGGGGTCGGCCAAGAGACCCAGTACTTC.

This clonotype was detected many times. CDR3 DNA sequence: TGTGCCAGCAGTCGGGGGGGGAGACAGGGGCGCGACGAGCAGTACTTC. Residues: CASSRGGRQGRDEQYF. This chain uses TRBV6-6 with TRBJ2-7; D possibly matches TRBD1 or TRBD2 (8 bases each). V was shortened by 5 bases and J by 5 bases, with 22 bases between the two germline ends. CDR3 length: 16 amino acids. Germline CDR1 reads MNHNY; CDR2 reads SVGAGI (reference sequence).

This clonotype was seen a handful of times. The chain couples TRBV6-5 to TRBJ2-7, with 8 bases fitting TRBD1. The CDR3 consists of 14 residues. V was pared by 6 bases and J by 7 bases, with 11 bases of the junction left unmatched. The germline V gene encodes CDR1 MNHEY and CDR2 SVGAGI. CDR3 in DNA: TGTGCCAGCAGCCGGACAGGGATCTACAATGAGCAGTACTTC. The encoded protein is CASSRTGIYNEQYF.

J is TRBJ1-4 and V is TRBV5-1; weak D call: TRBD1 (6 bases). This CDR3 comprises 16 residues. Germline V gives CDR1 SGHRS, CDR2 YFSETQ. V was trimmed by 4 bases and J by 5 bases, leaving 18 bases between them. DNA of the CDR3: TGCGCCAGCAGCCCGACGGGGGCGACCTCAAATGAAAAACTGTTTTTT. It translates to CASSPTGATSNEKLFF.

This clonotype came up a few times. This may arise from a read error, as a much more abundant clone is one base away. The rearrangement joins TRBV12-3 or TRBV12-4 to TRBJ2-5; the D gene is possibly TRBD2 (6 bases). V lost 6 bases to trimming and J lost 11 bases, with 16 bases between them. There are 12 residues in the CDR3. The CDR3 DNA follows: TGTGCCAGCAGCAGGGACTTCAATGAGCAGTACTTC. It encodes CASSRDFNEQYF.

In its sample, this clonotype was seen a few times. One end of the junction fails to match germline, which may point to a read error. The J gene is TRBJ1-5, the V gene TRBV12-3 or TRBV12-4; TRBD1 might be the D (6 bases). The CDR3 covers 16 residues. The CDR3 spells CASGLEGRGSNQPQHF. CDR3 bases: TGTGCCAGCGGTTTAGAGGGCAGGGGCAGCAATCAGCCCCAGCATTTT.

This clonotype occurred many times. The V call is TRBV2, the J call TRBJ1-2; weak D call: TRBD1 (5 bases). This CDR3 comprises 14 residues. CDR1 is SNHLY and CDR2 is FYNNEI in the germline V gene. The germline V and J ends were trimmed by 6 bases and 7 bases, with 18 bases remaining between them. Here the CDR3 DNA reads TGTGCCAGCAGCCCCGGACAAGGCGGTTCTGGCTACACCTTC. Its translation is CASSPGQGGSGYTF.

V is TRBV28 and J is TRBJ2-7; D gene uncertain. This CDR3 spans 13 amino acids. Trimming cost V 3 bases and J 3 bases, with 9 bases left between them. Germline-derived CDR1 and CDR2 are MDHEN and SYDVKM. The CDR3 protein is CASSFGDFYEQYF. The CDR3 coding sequence is TGTGCCAGCAGTTTTGGGGATTTCTACGAGCAGTACTTC.

The rearrangement links TRBV10-1 to TRBJ2-5; no firm D call. The CDR3 has 14 residues. Trimming removed 2 bases at V and 4 bases at J, with 11 bases between. CDR1 is WNHNN and CDR2 is SYGVQD in the germline V gene (reference sequence). CDR3 coding DNA: TGCGCCAGCAGTGAGAGTGACGGATTAGAGACCCAGTACTTC. Its translation is CASSESDGLETQYF.

The chain uses TRBV28 and TRBJ2-1; D may be TRBD1 (6 bases). V lost 2 bases, J lost 3 bases, and 14 bases lay in between. Germline V lookup: CDR1 MDHEN, CDR2 SYDVKM. The CDR3 contains 16 residues. CDR3 coding DNA: TGTGCCAGCAGTTTAGGAGCTACAGGGCGCTACAATGAGCAGTTCTTC. Residues: CASSLGATGRYNEQFF.

This clonotype has only a few counts. The chain recombines TRBV6-5 with TRBJ1-4; D call uncertain. CDR1 is MNHEY, CDR2 SVGAGI, per germline. V lost 6 bases and J 13 bases, leaving 15 bases between the germline ends. The CDR3 is 12 residues long. CDR3 coding DNA: TGTGCCAGCAGGTCCCCCCCGGGAGGACTGTTTTTT. This encodes CASRSPPGGLFF.

This clonotype was seen many times. The CDR3: CASSQAGLRTYNEQFF. In DNA, the CDR3 is TGTGCCAGCAGCCAGGCGGGACTCCGGACGTACAATGAGCAGTTCTTC. This chain links TRBV4-2 with TRBJ2-1, with a tentative D call TRBD2 (6 bases). The CDR3 has 16 residues. Between the trimmed V and J ends, which lost 3 bases and 4 bases, there was a span of 16 bases. In germline, CDR1 is LGHNA, CDR2 YNFKEQ.

The chain combines TRBV2 with TRBJ2-3, with 7 bases lining up with TRBD1. V shed 7 bases and J 4 bases; nucleotides not matched to a gene: 8. In germline, CDR1 is SNHLY, CDR2 FYNNEI. This CDR3 is built from 14 residues. In DNA form, the CDR3 reads TGTGCCAGCACCACCGGCACAGGGGCAGATACGCAGTATTTT. Amino acids: CASTTGTGADTQYF.

The V and J genes are TRBV28 and TRBJ1-2; D is ambiguous. The CDR3 loop spans 11 amino acids. Germline loops: CDR1 MDHEN, CDR2 SYDVKM. V gave up 8 bases and J gave up 13 bases, with 17 bases separating them. The CDR3 reads CASSGDGVTTF. For the CDR3, the DNA is TGTGCCAGCTCGGGCGATGGGGTCACCACCTTC.

In this sample, this clonotype turned up a few times. This sequence joins TRBV7-7 and TRBJ2-7; D may be TRBD1 (6 bases). CDR3 length equals 15 residues. The V end lost 1 base, the J end lost 4 bases, and 14 bases lay between the germline ends. Germline V gene lookup returns CDR1 SSHAT and CDR2 FNYEAQ (reference sequence). The CDR3 spells CASSLGSGEIYEQYF. The CDR3 DNA reads TGTGCCAGCAGCTTAGGTTCAGGGGAGATTTACGAGCAGTACTTC.

This CDR3 reads CASSLGRLRGVYNEQFF. As DNA, the CDR3 is TGCGCCAGCAGCTTGGGACGCTTGAGGGGCGTCTACAATGAGCAGTTCTTC. The chain joins TRBV5-1 to TRBJ2-1, with D possibly called TRBD1 or TRBD2 (5 bases each). CDR3 length: 17 amino acids. Germline V lookup: CDR1 SGHRS, CDR2 YFSETQ. V was clipped by 0 bases and J by 3 bases, with 16 bases between them.

Turning to this clonotype: A much larger clone sits a single nucleotide away, making a read error possible. V usage is TRBV6-5 and J usage is TRBJ2-5; possible D gene TRBD1, 6 bases. Germline CDR1 and CDR2: MNHEY and SVGAGI. The CDR3 extends over 14 amino acids. V was pared by 6 bases and J by 11 bases, with 22 bases between. In DNA form, the CDR3 reads TGTGCCAGCAGGACACCGGGGACAAGATACGGGCAGTACTTC. Translation: CASRTPGTRYGQYF.

This clonotype showed up just a few times. The chain couples TRBV2 to TRBJ1-1, with a possible D match to TRBD1 (5 bases). The CDR3 is 15 amino acids. The V end lost 6 bases, the J end lost 5 bases, and 19 bases lay between the germline ends. CDR1 is SNHLY, CDR2 FYNNEI, per germline. In DNA form, the CDR3 reads TGTGCCAGCAGACCGACGGGGGTATTGGGTACTGAAGCTTTCTTT. Its translation: CASRPTGVLGTEAFF.

This sequence joins TRBV7-6 and TRBJ1-1, with D possibly being TRBD1 (6 bases). From germline, CDR1 is SGHVS and CDR2 FNYEAQ. V was clipped by 5 bases and J by 5 bases, with 15 bases between them. The CDR3 is 14 amino acids. The CDR3 region is CASSKQGRVTEAFF. The CDR3 nucleotides read TGTGCCAGCAGCAAACAGGGACGCGTAACTGAAGCTTTCTTT. The whole variable domain, filled in from reference TRBV7-6 and TRBJ1-1, reads GAGVSQSPRYKVTKRGQDVALRCDPISGHVSLYWYRQALGQGPEFLTYFNYEAQQDKSGLPNDRFSAERPEGSISTLTIQRTEQRDSAMYRCASSKQGRVTEAFFGQGTRLTVV.

The gene calls are TRBV10-3 and TRBJ2-3, with D tentatively TRBD1 or TRBD2 (5 bases each). This CDR3 comprises 12 residues. Trimming cost V 0 bases and J 10 bases, with 8 bases left between them. Per germline, CDR1 ENHRY and CDR2 SYGVKD. The CDR3 nucleotides read TGTGCCATCAGTGAGTCGGGGGATGCGCAGTATTTT. This gives the protein CAISESGDAQYF.

This clonotype has only a few counts. Here the CDR3 reads CASNSRQGPNEKLFF. Here the CDR3 DNA reads TGTGCCAGCAACTCCCGACAGGGTCCTAATGAAAAACTGTTTTTT. V usage is TRBV3-1 and J usage is TRBJ1-4, with 7 bases matching TRBD1. The CDR3 runs 15 residues. Germline assignment: CDR1 LGHDT and CDR2 YNNKEL (reference sequence). V dropped 7 bases and J dropped 3; count of bases not matched to a gene: 8.

As concerns this clonotype: At one end, the junction sequence differs from germline, possibly due to a read error. This rearrangement joins TRBV5-1 to TRBJ2-4; no definite D call. In germline, CDR1 is SGHRS, CDR2 YFSETQ. This CDR3 has 16 amino acids. Here the CDR3 DNA reads TGCGCCGGCAGCTTGTCTGGCTCTCGAGAGTTAGACATTCAGTACTTC. This translates into CAGSLSGSRELDIQYF.

On this clonotype itself: Its ends do not fully match the called genes, so a read error is possible. The J gene is TRBJ1-2, the V gene TRBV5-1; TRBD1 matches at 7 bases. The CDR3 is 13 residues long. The V gene's germline CDR1 is SGHRS and CDR2 YFSETQ. For the CDR3, the DNA is TGCGCCAGCAGCCGGGACAGTTACTATGGCTGCACCTTC. This sequence encodes CASSRDSYYGCTF.